A selection of T cell receptor beta chains follows, all from one sample in a study of T cell changes during pregnancy in multiple sclerosis. The method was immunoSEQ multiplex PCR; TCRdb's version includes in-frame clones alone and lacks a portion of them. Here the sample spans tens of thousands of clones, over 75% being singletons. The input for sequencing was CD8+ T cells from peripheral blood mononuclear cells, taken before pregnancy. Source of these receptors: a female donor with multiple sclerosis, enrolled in a pregnancy study. CDR3s include the opening cysteine and the closing phenylalanine or tryptophan. A D gene is named only where the DNA matches it firmly. The size of a clone is reported for some rows only, either as once, few or many, or as a class for expanded clones.

CDR3nt: TGTGCCAGCAGCAAAACCCCGGGACAGTCTTACGAGCAGTACTTC
CDR3aa: CASSKTPGQSYEQYF
abundance: .
d_gene: TRBD1
j_gene: TRBJ2-7
v_gene: TRBV9

CDR3nt: TGTGCCAGCAGCCAGATATCCCGACAGACCGACAATGAGCAGTTCTTC
CDR3aa: CASSQISRQTDNEQFF
abundance: .
d_gene: .
j_gene: TRBJ2-1
v_gene: TRBV4-2

CDR3nt: TGCAGCGTAGAAGAGCTAGCGGGGGGGGATACGCAGTATTTT
CDR3aa: CSVEELAGGDTQYF
abundance: .
d_gene: TRBD2
j_gene: TRBJ2-3
v_gene: TRBV29-1

CDR3nt: TGTGCCAGCAGTGAAGTTGCAGGGGGGATAACCGGGGAGCTGTTTTTT
CDR3aa: CASSEVAGGITGELFF
abundance: few
d_gene: .
j_gene: TRBJ2-2
v_gene: TRBV6-1

CDR3nt: TGTGCCAGCAGTTATCAGGGGACCAATCAGCCCCAGCATTTT
CDR3aa: CASSYQGTNQPQHF
abundance: .
d_gene: .
j_gene: TRBJ1-5
v_gene: TRBV27

CDR3nt: TGCGCCAGCAGTATAGGGGGAGGGAGCGACACTGAAGCTTTCTTT
CDR3aa: CASSIGGGSDTEAFF
abundance: few
d_gene: .
j_gene: TRBJ1-1
v_gene: TRBV5-1

CDR3nt: TGCGCCAGCAGTGAGGGTTTTGGACAGGAGAACGCTTTCTTT
CDR3aa: CASSEGFGQENAFF
abundance: .
d_gene: TRBD1
j_gene: TRBJ1-1
v_gene: TRBV10-1

CDR3nt: TGTGCCAGCTCTGACAGGGGATACACTGAAGCTTTCTTT
CDR3aa: CASSDRGYTEAFF
abundance: .
d_gene: TRBD1
j_gene: TRBJ1-1
v_gene: TRBV2

CDR3nt: TGTGCCAGCAGCCCAAGGCTAGGGAGCCCCTCCTACGAGCAGTACTTC
CDR3aa: CASSPRLGSPSYEQYF
abundance: .
d_gene: .
j_gene: TRBJ2-7
v_gene: TRBV9

CDR3nt: TGTGCCAGCAGCTTAATTGAACGGGAAGCTTTCTTT
CDR3aa: CASSLIEREAFF
abundance: .
d_gene: .
j_gene: TRBJ1-1
v_gene: TRBV5-6

CDR3nt: TGCGCCAGCAGCGGGGACAGGTTCAACGAGCAGTACTTC
CDR3aa: CASSGDRFNEQYF
abundance: .
d_gene: TRBD1
j_gene: TRBJ2-7
v_gene: TRBV5-1